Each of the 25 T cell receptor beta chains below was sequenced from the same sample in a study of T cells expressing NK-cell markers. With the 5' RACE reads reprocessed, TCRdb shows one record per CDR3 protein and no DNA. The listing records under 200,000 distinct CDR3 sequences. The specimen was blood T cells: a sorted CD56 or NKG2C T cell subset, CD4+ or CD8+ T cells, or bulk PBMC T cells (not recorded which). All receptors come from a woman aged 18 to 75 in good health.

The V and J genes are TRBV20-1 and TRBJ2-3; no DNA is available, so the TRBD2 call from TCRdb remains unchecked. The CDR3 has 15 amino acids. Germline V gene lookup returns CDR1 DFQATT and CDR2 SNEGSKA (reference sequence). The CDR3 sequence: CSAGLSGIGGDTQYF.

The CDR3 loop is CSTTHPGGGYNEQFF. J is TRBJ2-1 and V is TRBV20-1; TCRdb outputs TRBD2, but without DNA this stays unchecked. CDR1 DFQATT and CDR2 SNEGSKA come from the germline V gene (reference sequence). CDR3 size: 15 residues.

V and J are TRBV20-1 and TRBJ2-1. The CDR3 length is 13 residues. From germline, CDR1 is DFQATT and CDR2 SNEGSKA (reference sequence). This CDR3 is CSATDVSFNEQFF.

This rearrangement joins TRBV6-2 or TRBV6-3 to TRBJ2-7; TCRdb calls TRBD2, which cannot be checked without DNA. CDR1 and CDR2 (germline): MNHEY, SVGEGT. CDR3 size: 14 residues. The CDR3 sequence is CASHSLGDSYEQYF.

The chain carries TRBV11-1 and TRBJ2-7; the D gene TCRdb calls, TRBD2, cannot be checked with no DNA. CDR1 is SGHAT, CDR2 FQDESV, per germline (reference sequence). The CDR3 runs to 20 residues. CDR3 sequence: CASSSGLRARGTPRFYEQYF.

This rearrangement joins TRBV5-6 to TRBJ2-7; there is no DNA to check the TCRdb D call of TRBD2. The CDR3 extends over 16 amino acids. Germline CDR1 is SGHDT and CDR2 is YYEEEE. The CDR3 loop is CASSLRVRQGEHEQYF.

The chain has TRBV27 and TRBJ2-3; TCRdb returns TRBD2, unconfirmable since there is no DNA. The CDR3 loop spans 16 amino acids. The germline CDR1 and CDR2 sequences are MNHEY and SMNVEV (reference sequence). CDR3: CASSLYSGASTDTQYF.

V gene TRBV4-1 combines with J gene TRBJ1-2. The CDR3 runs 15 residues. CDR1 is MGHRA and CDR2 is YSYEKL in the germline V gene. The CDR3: CASSQEGSSVYGYTF.

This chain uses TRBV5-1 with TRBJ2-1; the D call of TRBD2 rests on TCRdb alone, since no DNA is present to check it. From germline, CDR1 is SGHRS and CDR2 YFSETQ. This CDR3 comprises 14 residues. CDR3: CASSLDGGPNEQFF.

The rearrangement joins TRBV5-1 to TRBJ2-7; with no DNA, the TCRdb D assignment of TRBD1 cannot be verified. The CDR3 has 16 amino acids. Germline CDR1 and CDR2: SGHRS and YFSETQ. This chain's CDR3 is CASSFRGKREAGEQYF.

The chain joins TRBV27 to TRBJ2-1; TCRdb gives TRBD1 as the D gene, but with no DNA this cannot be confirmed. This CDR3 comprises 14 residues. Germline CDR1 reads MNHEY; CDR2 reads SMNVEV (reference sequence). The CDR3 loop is CASNPRDSYNEQFF.

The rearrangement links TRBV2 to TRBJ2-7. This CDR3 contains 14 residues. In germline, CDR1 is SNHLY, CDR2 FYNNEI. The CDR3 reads CASRETASSYEQYF.

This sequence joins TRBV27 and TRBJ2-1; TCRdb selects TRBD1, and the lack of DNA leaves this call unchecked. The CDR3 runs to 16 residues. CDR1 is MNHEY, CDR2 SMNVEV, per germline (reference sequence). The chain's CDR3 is CASSFDRGSSYNEQFF.

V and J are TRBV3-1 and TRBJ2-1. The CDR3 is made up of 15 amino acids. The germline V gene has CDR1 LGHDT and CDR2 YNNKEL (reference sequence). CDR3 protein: CASSQDLIAYNEQFF.

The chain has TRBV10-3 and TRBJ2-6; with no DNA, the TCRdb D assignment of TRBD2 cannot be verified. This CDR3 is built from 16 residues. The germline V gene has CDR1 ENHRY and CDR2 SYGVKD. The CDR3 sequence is CAISEKGRSGANVLTF.

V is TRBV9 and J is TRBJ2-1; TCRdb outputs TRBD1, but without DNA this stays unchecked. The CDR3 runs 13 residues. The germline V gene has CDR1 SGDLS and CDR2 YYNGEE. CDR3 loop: CASSRTRGNEQFF.

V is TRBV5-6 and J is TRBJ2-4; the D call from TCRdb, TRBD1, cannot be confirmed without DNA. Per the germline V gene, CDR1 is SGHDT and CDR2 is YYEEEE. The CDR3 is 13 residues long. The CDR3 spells CASSQLTGNIQYF.

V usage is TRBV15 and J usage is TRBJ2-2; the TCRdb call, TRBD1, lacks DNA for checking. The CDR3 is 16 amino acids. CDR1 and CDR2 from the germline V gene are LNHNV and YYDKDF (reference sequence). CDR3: CATSNGQDDGTGELFF.

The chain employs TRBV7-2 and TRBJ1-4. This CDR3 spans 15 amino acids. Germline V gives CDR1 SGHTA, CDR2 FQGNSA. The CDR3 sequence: CASSLFGFLGEKLFF.

The CDR3 loop is CASSNGPNTEAFF. The rearrangement links TRBV5-5 to TRBJ1-1. This CDR3 is built from 13 residues. Germline CDR1 reads SGHKS; CDR2 reads YYEKEE (reference sequence).

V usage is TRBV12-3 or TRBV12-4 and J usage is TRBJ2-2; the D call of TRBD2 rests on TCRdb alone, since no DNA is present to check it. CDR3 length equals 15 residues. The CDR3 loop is CASSLLAGGTGELFF.

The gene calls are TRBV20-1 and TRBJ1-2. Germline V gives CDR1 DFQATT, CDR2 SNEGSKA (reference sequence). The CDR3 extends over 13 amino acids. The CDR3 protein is CSARDSAGYGYTF.

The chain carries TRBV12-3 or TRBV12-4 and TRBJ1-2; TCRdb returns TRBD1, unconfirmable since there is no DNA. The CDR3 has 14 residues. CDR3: CASRVQGQSYGYTF.

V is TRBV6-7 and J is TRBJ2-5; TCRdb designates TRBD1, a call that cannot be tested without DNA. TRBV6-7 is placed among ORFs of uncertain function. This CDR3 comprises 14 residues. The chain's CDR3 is CASSYRGAQETQYF.

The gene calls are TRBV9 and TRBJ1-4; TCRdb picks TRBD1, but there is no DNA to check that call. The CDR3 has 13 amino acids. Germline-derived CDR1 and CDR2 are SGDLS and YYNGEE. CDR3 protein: CASSRQGYEKLFF.